The present T cell receptor (beta chain) was sequenced within a study of molecular identifiers for immune sequencing clone quantification. Previously described methods with listed TCR primers produced the bulk TCR libraries. One entry per CDR3 protein, called by TCRdb with MiXCR from the PCR reads. The sample has some 650,000 distinct CDR3 sequences, nearly 20% seen once. This clonotype was found a few times. The CDR3 covers 12 residues. V is TRBV21-1 and J is TRBJ1-3. TRBV21-1 is flagged as a pseudogene. The sequencing sample was made of naive CD8+ T cells from blood, with Jurkat cell RNA spiked in. The subset here: FACS-sorted CD8+CD4-CCR7+CD45RA+ naive T cells. The source of this sequence is a human donor in good health. Some libraries in this study had Jurkat cell RNA spiked in. This chain's CDR3 is CAKAGPKNTIYF. In DNA, the CDR3 is TGTGCCAAAGCAGGGCCGAAAAACACCATATATTTT.